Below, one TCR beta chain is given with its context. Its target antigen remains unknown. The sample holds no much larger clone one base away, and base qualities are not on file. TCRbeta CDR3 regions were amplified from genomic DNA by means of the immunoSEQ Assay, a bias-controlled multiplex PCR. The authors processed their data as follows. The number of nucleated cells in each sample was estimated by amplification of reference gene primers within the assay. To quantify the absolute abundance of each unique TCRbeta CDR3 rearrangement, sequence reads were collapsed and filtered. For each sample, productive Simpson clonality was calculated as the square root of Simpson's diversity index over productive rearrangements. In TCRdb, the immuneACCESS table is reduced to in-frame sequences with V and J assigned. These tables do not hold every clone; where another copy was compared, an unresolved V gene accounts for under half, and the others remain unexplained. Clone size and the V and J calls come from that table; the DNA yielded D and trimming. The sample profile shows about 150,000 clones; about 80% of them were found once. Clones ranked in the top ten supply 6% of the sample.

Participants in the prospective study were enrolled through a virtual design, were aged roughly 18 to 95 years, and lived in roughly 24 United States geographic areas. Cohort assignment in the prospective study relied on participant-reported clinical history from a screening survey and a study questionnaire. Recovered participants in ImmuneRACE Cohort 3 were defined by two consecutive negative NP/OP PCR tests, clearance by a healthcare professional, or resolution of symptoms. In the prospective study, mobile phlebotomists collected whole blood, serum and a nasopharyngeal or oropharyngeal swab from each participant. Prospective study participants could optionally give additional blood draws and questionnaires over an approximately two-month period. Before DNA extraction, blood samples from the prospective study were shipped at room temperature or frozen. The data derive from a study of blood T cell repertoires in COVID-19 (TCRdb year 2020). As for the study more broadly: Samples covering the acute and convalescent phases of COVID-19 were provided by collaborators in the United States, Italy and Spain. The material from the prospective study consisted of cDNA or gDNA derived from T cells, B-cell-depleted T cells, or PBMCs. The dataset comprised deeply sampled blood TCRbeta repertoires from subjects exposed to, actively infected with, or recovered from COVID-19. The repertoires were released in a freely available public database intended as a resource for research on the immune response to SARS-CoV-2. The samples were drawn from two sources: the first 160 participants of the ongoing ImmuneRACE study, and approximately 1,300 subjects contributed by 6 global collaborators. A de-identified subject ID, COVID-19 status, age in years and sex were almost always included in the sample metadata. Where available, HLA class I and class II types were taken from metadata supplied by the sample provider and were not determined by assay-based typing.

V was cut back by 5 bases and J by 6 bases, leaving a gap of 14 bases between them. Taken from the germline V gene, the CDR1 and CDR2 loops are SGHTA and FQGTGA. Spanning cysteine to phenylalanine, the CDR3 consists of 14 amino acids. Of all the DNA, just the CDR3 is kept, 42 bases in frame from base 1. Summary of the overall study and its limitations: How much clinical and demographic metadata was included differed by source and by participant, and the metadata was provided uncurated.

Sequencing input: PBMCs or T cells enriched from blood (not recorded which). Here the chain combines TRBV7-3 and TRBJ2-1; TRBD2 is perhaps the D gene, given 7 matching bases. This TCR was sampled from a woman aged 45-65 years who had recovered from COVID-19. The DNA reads TGTGCCAGCAGCCCGGGGGCGGGGGTCAATGAGCAGTTCTTC. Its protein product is CASSPGAGVNEQFF.